This T cell receptor beta chain originates from a study of cytomegalovirus exposure and HLA in healthy donors. V shed 4 bases, J shed 6 bases, and the junction held 8 bases outside the gene matches. This CDR3 is built from 14 residues. CDR1 and CDR2 (germline): SQVTM, ANQGSEA. The primer mix had 60 Vbeta and 13 Jbeta primers. Method: immunoSEQ multiplex PCR; TCRdb's copy keeps in-frame clones and lacks some. The specimen's table records some 76,000 clones. The sequence came from a female donor in good health and CMV-seropositive. The chain carries TRBV29-1 and TRBJ2-1; 8 nucleotides agree with TRBD2. Sequencing was carried out using PBMCs. As DNA, the CDR3 is TGCAGCGTTGGGGGGGGTAGCGGGATCAATGAGCAGTTCTTC. Its protein is CSVGGGSGINEQFF.